A selection of T cell receptor beta chains follows, all from one sample in a study of T-cell reconstitution after alpha-beta-depleted transplantation in children. From the PCR reads, TCRdb called clonotypes with MiXCR, one entry per CDR3 protein. The sample lists some 520,000 distinct CDR3 sequences; less than 35% were seen once. The source was PBMCs from the stem cell graft donor, collected from the stem cell graft. These receptors all stem from a human donor who donated a stem cell graft to a child with aplastic anemia. Each CDR3 is given without its conserved first and last residue.

cdr3_length,v_call,j_call,cdr3_aa
12,TRBV6-5,TRBJ1-4,ASSYRDRTEKLF
13,TRBV15,TRBJ2-1,ATSSEGGYYNEQF
13,TRBV11-2,TRBJ2-1,ASSILAGGGNEQF
17,TRBV18,TRBJ1-4,ASSPRLSNGQTTNEKLF
13,TRBV12-3/TRBV12-4,TRBJ2-3,ASSSTGGSTDTQY
13,TRBV19,TRBJ1-3,ASSMGGKAGNTIY
14,TRBV4-3,TRBJ2-4,ASSQDPSKVKNIQY
12,TRBV12-3/TRBV12-4,TRBJ2-2,ASSLRRNTGELF
12,TRBV18,TRBJ2-1,ASSPIAGYNEQF
14,TRBV10-3,TRBJ2-3,AIREGRWGGTDTQY
12,TRBV6-1,TRBJ1-1,ASSEPGRNTEAF
11,TRBV30,TRBJ2-1,AWRTGVYNEQF
11,TRBV11-2,TRBJ2-7,ASSYVFPPEQY
13,TRBV6-2/TRBV6-3,TRBJ1-5,ASTESPVFNQPQH
13,TRBV27,TRBJ2-1,ASRRKREGYNEQF
12,TRBV12-3/TRBV12-4,TRBJ1-5,ASSFRQGHQPQH
13,TRBV7-2,TRBJ2-7,ASSQAGHSSYEQY
14,TRBV11-2,TRBJ2-4,ASSPRQGATKNIQY
13,TRBV7-2,TRBJ2-1,ASSASSGVYNEQF
10,TRBV30,TRBJ1-5,AWQTGNQPQH
12,TRBV12-3/TRBV12-4,TRBJ1-4,ASSYGTGSEKLF
10,TRBV29-1,TRBJ1-1,SVMGSYTEAF
13,TRBV13,TRBJ2-7,ASSPSEGDSRGQY
13,TRBV5-1,TRBJ1-4,ASRPGHGFGEKLF
12,TRBV20-1,TRBJ2-1,SAGSGRALNEQF
11,TRBV20-1,TRBJ2-3,RVETDTTDTQY
11,TRBV4-3,TRBJ1-2,ASSPQDGYGYT
12,TRBV6-2/TRBV6-3,TRBJ2-1,ASSYSRGGGEQF
12,TRBV20-1,TRBJ2-4,SALGRRDKNIQY
14,TRBV5-6,TRBJ2-6,ASSLPGPTGANVLT
11,TRBV25-1,TRBJ2-3,ASSEATTDTQY
11,TRBV7-9,TRBJ1-1,ASMGQGNTEAF
11,TRBV29-1,TRBJ1-1,SAWTTSNTEAF
11,TRBV5-4,TRBJ2-1,ASSPPKGNEQF
14,TRBV6-5,TRBJ2-1,ASSYSSRDSYNEQF
13,TRBV20-1,TRBJ1-5,SADSWTGMNQPQH
14,TRBV6-5,TRBJ2-3,ASSYFPPGVSDTQY
10,TRBV29-1,TRBJ2-1,SVSDSFGEQF
13,TRBV14,TRBJ2-3,ASSQRRVSTDTQY
12,TRBV10-3,TRBJ2-3,AISEAVLSDTQY
11,TRBV29-1,TRBJ2-5,SVKTGGQETQY
13,TRBV4-2,TRBJ2-5,ASSQESDSQETQY
11,TRBV5-1,TRBJ2-1,ASTATGFNEQF
16,TRBV12-3/TRBV12-4,TRBJ2-2,ASSRGLAGGPNTGELF
11,TRBV7-6,TRBJ2-7,ASSLGPSNEQY
15,TRBV7-2,TRBJ2-2,ASSSLGLAGGAGELF
13,TRBV5-1,TRBJ2-7,ASSPTTGTSYEQY
16,TRBV20-1,TRBJ2-1,SARDMSRLAGQNNEQF
12,TRBV20-1,TRBJ2-3,SAGPRKITDTQY
11,TRBV27,TRBJ1-1,ASLQRSNTEAF
11,TRBV29-1,TRBJ2-3,SVEGGSTDTQY
12,TRBV10-1,TRBJ2-5,ASSESVTQETQY
13,TRBV19,TRBJ1-1,ASSIAAQGHTEAF
16,TRBV12-5,TRBJ2-3,ASGPGLAGRASTDTQY